The 6 T cell receptor beta chains below all came from one sample that was sequenced in a study of PD-L1 blockade in urothelial cancer. Sequencing was performed with immunoSEQ multiplex PCR; in TCRdb, only in-frame clones are kept and a portion is missing. The sample includes under 95,000 clones, 70% to 90% seen only once; the top ten take roughly an eighth. Time point reported: pretreatment peripheral blood. This specimen was PBMCs, taken around atezolizumab (anti-PD-L1) treatment. These receptors originate from a man aged 60 to 69 with urothelial cancer.

This chain connects TRBV30 to TRBJ2-7; D not resolved. This CDR3 spans 13 amino acids. Per germline, CDR1 GTSNPN and CDR2 SVGIG (reference sequence). V lost 0 bases to trimming and J lost 3 bases, with 9 bases between them. The CDR3 DNA reads TGTGCCTGGAGTGTAGGTCTAGACTACGAGCAGTACTTC. This gives the protein CAWSVGLDYEQYF.

CDR3 residues: CASSPQQGTNEKLFF. The CDR3 region has the DNA TGTGCCAGCTCACCGCAGCAGGGTACTAATGAAAAACTGTTTTTT. V gene TRBV18 combines with J gene TRBJ1-4; possibly TRBD1 for D (5 bases). The germline gives CDR1 KGHSH, CDR2 LQKENI. The CDR3 spans 15 residues. V lost 3 bases, J lost 2 bases, and 10 bases lay in between.

The genes are TRBV5-4 and TRBJ2-7; 12 bases fit TRBD2. J gave up 2 bases and V 4 bases, and 4 bases lay outside the gene matches. Germline-derived CDR1 and CDR2 are SGHNT and YYREEE (reference sequence). The CDR3 has 15 amino acids. The CDR3 DNA is TGTGCCAGCAGCATACTAGCGGGGGGAACCTACGAGCAGTACTTC. It specifies CASSILAGGTYEQYF.

The J gene is TRBJ1-1, the V gene TRBV6-5, with D uncertain. CDR1 MNHEY and CDR2 SVGAGI come from the germline V gene. The CDR3 length is 14 residues. Trimming removed 6 bases from V and 5 bases from J, with 16 bases in between. In DNA form, the CDR3 reads TGTGCCAGCAGCCGAACAGAGTATACGACTGAAGCTTTCTTT. It encodes CASSRTEYTTEAFF.

The genes are TRBV5-1 and TRBJ2-7; maybe TRBD1 (5 bases). The CDR3 spans 13 residues. The V gene lost 4 bases and the J gene lost 6 bases, with 14 bases spanning the gap. In germline, CDR1 is SGHRS, CDR2 YFSETQ. The CDR3 region has the DNA TGCGCCAGCAGCACCCAGACAGCCCTCGAGCAGTACTTC. It specifies CASSTQTALEQYF.

The chain has TRBV5-4 and TRBJ2-2, with 10 bases identical to TRBD2. This CDR3 is 16 amino acids long. The V and J ends lost 2 bases and 6 bases, in that order; junction bases with no gene match: 7. Germline V gives CDR1 SGHNT, CDR2 YYREEE (reference sequence). CDR3 bases: TGTGCCAGCAGCTTCGTTTCTAGCGGGAGATCCGGGGAGCTGTTTTTT. Translating gives CASSFVSSGRSGELFF.